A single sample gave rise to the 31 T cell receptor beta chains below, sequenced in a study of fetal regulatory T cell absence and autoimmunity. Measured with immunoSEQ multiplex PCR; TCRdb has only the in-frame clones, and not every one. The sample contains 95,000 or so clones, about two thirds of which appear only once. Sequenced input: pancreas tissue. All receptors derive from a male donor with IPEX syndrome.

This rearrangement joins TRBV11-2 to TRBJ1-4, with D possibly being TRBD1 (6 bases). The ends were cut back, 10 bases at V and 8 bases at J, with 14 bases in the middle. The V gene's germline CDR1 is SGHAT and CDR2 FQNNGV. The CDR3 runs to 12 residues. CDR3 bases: TGTGCCAACCGGGACACCTACGAAAAACTGTTTTTT. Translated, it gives CANRDTYEKLFF.

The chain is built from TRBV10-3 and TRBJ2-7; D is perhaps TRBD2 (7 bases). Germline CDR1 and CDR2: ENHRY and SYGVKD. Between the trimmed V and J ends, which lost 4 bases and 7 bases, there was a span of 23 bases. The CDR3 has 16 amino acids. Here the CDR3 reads CAISGPSGGPTLEQYF. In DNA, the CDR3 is TGTGCCATCAGTGGACCCTCCGGGGGGCCTACGCTTGAGCAGTACTTC.

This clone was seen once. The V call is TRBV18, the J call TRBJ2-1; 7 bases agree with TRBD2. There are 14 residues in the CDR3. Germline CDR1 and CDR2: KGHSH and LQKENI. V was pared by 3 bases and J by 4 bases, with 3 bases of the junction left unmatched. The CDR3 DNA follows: TGTGCCAGCTCACCGGCAGCGGGGTACAATGAGCAGTTCTTC. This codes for CASSPAAGYNEQFF.

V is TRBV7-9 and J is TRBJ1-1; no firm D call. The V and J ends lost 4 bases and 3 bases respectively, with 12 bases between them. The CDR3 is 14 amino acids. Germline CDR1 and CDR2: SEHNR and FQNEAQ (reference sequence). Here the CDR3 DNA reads TGTGCCAGCAGCTCCCCTTTGAGGGACACTGAAGCTTTCTTT. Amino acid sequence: CASSSPLRDTEAFF.

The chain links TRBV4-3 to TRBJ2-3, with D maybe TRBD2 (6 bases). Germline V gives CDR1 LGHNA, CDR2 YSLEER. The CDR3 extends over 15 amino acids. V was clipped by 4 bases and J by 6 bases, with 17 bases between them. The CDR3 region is CASSRRRDARDTQYF. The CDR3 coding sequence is TGCGCCAGCAGCCGGCGGCGGGACGCAAGGGATACGCAGTATTTT.

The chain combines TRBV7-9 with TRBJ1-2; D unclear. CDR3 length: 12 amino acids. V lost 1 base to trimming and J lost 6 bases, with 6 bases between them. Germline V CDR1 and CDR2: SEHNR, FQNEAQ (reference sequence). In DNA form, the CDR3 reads TGTGCCAGCAGCTTAGTCGGGGATGGCTACACCTTC. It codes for CASSLVGDGYTF. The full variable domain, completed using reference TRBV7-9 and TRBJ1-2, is DTGVSQNPRHKITKRGQNVTFRCDPISEHNRLYWYRQTLGQGPEFLTYFQNEAQLEKSRLLSDRFSAERPKGSFSTLEIQRTEQGDSAMYLCASSLVGDGYTFGSGTRLTVV.

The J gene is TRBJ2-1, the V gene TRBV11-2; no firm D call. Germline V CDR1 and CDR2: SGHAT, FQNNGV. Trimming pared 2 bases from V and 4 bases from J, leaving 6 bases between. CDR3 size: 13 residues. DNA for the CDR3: TGTGCCAGCAGCTTACCGGCTTACAATGAGCAGTTCTTC. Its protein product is CASSLPAYNEQFF.

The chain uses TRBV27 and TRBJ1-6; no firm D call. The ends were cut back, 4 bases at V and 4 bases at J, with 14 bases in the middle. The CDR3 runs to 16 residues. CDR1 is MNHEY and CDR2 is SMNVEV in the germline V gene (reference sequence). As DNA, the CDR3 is TGTGCCAGCAGTTCTTATTCGACGGAGTATAATTCACCCCTCCACTTT. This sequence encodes CASSSYSTEYNSPLHF.

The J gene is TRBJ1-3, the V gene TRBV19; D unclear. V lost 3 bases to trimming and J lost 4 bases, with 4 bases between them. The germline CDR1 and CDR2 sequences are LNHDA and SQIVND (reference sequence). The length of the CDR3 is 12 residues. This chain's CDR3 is CASSIGGNTIYF. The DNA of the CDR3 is TGTGCCAGTAGTATCGGGGGAAACACCATATATTTT. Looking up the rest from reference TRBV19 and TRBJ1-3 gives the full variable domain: DGGITQSPKYLFRKEGQNVTLSCEQNLNHDAMYWYRQDPGQGLRLIYYSQIVNDFQKGDIAEGYSVSREKKESFPLTVTSAQKNPTAFYLCASSIGGNTIYFGEGSWLTVV.

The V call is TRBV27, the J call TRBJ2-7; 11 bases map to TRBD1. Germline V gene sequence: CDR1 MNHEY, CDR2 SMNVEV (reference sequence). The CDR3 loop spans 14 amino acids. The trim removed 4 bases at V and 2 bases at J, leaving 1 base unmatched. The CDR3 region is CASSSGQGAYEQYF. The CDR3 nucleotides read TGTGCCAGCAGTTCGGGACAGGGGGCCTACGAGCAGTACTTC.

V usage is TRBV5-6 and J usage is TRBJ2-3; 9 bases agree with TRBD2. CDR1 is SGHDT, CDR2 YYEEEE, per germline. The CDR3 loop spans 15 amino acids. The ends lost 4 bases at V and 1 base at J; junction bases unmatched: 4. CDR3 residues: CASSPSSGGTDTQYF. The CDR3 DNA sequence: TGTGCCAGCAGCCCCTCTAGCGGGGGCACAGATACGCAGTATTTT.

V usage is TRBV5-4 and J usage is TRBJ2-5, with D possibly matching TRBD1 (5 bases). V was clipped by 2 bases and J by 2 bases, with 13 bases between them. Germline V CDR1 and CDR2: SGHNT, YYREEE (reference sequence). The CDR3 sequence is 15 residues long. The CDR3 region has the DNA TGTGCCAGCAGCTTCGGTGGGGCGGCTCAAGAGACCCAGTACTTC. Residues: CASSFGGAAQETQYF.

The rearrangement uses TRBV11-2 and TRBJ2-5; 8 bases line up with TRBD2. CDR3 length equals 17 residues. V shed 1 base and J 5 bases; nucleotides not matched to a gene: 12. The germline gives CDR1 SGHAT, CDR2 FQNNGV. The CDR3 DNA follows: TGTGCCAGCAGCTTAGGCGGGGGGAGATGCTGCGGGGAGACCCAGTACTTC. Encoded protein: CASSLGGGRCCGETQYF.

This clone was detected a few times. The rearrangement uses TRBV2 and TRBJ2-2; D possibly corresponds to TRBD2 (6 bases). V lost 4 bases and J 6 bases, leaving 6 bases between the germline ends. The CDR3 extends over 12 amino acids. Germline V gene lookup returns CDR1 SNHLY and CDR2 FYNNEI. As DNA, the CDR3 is TGTGCCAGCAGTGGACTAGCCGGGGAGCTGTTTTTT. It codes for CASSGLAGELFF.

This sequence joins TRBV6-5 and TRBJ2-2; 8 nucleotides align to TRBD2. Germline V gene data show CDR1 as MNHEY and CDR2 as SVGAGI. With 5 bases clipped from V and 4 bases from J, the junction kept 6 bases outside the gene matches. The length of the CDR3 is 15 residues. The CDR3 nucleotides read TGTGCCAGCAGTCCACAAAGCGGGGGCACCGGGGAGCTGTTTTTT. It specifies CASSPQSGGTGELFF.

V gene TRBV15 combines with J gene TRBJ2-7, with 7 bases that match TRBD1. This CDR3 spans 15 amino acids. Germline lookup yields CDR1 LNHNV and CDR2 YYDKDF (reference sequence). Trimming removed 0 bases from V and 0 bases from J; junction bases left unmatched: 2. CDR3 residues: CATSRDRDSSYEQYF. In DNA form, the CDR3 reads TGTGCCACCAGCAGAGACCGGGACAGCTCCTACGAGCAGTACTTC.

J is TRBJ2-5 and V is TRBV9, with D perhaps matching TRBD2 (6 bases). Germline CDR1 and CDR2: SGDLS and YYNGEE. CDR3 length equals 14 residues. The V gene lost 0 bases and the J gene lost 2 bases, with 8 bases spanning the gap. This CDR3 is CASSVGGVQETQYF. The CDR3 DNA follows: TGTGCCAGCAGCGTAGGCGGGGTTCAAGAGACCCAGTACTTC.

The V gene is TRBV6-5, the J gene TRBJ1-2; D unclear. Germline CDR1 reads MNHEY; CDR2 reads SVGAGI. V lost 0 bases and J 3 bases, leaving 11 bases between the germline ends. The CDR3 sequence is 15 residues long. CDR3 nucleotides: TGTGCCAGCAGTTACTCGATAATGGCGGACTATGGCTACACCTTC. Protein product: CASSYSIMADYGYTF.

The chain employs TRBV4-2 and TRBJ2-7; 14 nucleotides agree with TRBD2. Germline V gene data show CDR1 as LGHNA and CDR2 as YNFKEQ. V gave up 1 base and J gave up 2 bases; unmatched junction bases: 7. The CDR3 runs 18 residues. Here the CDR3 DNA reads TGTGCCAGCAGCCAAGGTCGACTAGCGGGAGGGCGTACCTACGAGCAGTACTTC. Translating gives CASSQGRLAGGRTYEQYF.

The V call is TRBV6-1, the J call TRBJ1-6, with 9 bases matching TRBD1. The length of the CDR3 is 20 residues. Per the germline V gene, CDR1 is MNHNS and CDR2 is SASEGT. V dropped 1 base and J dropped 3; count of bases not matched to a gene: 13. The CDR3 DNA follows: TGTGCCAGCAGTGAAGTGGTGGGACAGGGTGTGGGTATCTATAATTCACCCCTCCACTTT. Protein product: CASSEVVGQGVGIYNSPLHF.

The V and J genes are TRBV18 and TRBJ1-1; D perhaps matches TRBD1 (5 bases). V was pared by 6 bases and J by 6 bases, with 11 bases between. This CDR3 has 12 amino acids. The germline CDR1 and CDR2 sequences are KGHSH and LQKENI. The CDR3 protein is CASSGGTAEAFF. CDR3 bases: TGTGCCAGCTCGGGCGGGACGGCTGAAGCTTTCTTT.

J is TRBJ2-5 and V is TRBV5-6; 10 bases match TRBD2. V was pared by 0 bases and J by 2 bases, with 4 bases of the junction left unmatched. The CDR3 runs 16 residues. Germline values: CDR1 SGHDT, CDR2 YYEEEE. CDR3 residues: CASSLGSGRLQETQYF. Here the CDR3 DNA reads TGTGCCAGCAGCTTGGGTAGCGGGAGGCTTCAAGAGACCCAGTACTTC.

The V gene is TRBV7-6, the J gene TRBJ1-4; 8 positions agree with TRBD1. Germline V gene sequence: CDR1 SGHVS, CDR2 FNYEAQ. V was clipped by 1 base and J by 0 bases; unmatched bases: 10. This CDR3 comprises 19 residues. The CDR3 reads CASSLDRGRVRATNEKLFF. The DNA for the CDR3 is TGTGCCAGCAGCTTAGACAGGGGGAGGGTTAGGGCAACTAATGAAAAACTGTTTTTT.

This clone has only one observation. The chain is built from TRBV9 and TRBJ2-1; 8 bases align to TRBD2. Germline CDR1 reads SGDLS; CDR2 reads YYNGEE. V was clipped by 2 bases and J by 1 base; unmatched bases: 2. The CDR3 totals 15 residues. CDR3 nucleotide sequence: TGTGCCAGCAGCGTCACTAGCGGTTCCTACAATGAGCAGTTCTTC. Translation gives CASSVTSGSYNEQFF.

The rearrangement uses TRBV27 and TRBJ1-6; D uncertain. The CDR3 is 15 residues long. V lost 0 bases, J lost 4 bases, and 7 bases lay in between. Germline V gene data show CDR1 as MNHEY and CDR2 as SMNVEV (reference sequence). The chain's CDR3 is CASSLSWNYNSPLHF. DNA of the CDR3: TGTGCCAGCAGTTTATCGTGGAATTATAATTCACCCCTCCACTTT.

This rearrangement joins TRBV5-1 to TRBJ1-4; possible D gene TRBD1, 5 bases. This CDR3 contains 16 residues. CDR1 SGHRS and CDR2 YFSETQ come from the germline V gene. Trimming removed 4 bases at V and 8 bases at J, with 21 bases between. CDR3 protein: CASSPNPGRIGEKLFF. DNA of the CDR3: TGCGCCAGCAGCCCCAACCCGGGACGGATAGGAGAAAAACTGTTTTTT.

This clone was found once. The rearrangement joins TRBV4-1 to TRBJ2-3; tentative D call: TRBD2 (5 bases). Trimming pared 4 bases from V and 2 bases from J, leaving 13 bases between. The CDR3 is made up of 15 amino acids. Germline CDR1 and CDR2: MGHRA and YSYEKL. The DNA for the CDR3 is TGCGCCAGCAGCCGTAATAGCGTAACCACAGATACGCAGTATTTT. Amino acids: CASSRNSVTTDTQYF.

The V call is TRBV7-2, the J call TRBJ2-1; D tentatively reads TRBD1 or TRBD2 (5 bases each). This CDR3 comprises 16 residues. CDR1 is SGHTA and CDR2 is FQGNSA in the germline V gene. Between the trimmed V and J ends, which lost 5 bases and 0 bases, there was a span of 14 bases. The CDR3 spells CASSPRGGHSYNEQFF. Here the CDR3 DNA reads TGTGCCAGCAGCCCTCGGGGCGGCCACTCCTACAATGAGCAGTTCTTC.

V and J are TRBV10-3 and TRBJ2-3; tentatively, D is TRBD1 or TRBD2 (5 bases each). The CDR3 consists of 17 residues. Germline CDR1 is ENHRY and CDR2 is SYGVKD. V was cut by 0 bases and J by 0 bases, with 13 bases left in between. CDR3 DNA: TGTGCCATCAGTGAGTCGGCACGGGACCGGAGCACAGATACGCAGTATTTT. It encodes CAISESARDRSTDTQYF.

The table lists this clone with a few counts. The DNA of the CDR3 is TGTGCCAGCAGCGACAGGGGGTACGAGCAGTACTTC. Its translation is CASSDRGYEQYF. This chain links TRBV5-6 with TRBJ2-7, with 9 bases lining up with TRBD1. The CDR3 runs 12 residues. With V trimmed by 4 bases and J by 4 bases, 0 bases remained unmatched. CDR1 and CDR2 from the germline V gene are SGHDT and YYEEEE.

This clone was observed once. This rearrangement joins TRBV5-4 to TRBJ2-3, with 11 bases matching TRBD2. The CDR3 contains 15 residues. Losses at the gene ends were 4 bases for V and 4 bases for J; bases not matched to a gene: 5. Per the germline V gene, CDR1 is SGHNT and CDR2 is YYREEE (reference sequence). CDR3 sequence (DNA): TGTGCCAGCAGCGCCACTAGCGGGGGCGCAGATACGCAGTATTTT. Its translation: CASSATSGGADTQYF.